The present T cell receptor (beta chain) was sequenced within a study of B cell selection in AIRE deficiency. Overall study results and limits: Tconv and Treg cells from AIRE-deficient patients resembled healthy donors in TCRBV usage, CDR3 length and diversity.

Assay used: immunoSEQ multiplex PCR; TCRdb lists only in-frame clones, some missing. The table lists tens of thousands of clones, about 96% of them singletons, with less than 0.25% in the top ten. About this clone: The antigen is unknown.

Conventional CD4 T cells were sorted as CD4+CD127+ cells. CDR1 MNHEY and CDR2 SMNVEV come from the germline V gene (reference sequence). CDR3 length: 12 residues. The germline V and J ends were trimmed by 3 bases and 5 bases, with 8 bases remaining between them. This clonotype was obtained from a human donor with AIRE deficiency. The specimen sequenced was conventional CD4+ T cells sorted from PBMCs. The rearrangement uses TRBV27 and TRBJ2-7; D is unresolved. The CDR3 loop reads CASSFSRNEQYF. CDR3 sequence (DNA): TGTGCCAGCAGTTTCTCCCGAAACGAGCAGTACTTC.